These 29 T cell receptor beta chains share one sample of origin, sequenced in a study of monozygotic twins with inflammatory bowel disease. From its re-call of the 5' RACE reads, TCRdb lists each CDR3 protein once, without DNA. The sample totals a few hundred thousand distinct CDR3 sequences. Sequencing input: blood. These receptors originate from a human donor with ulcerative colitis or Crohn's disease, or a healthy co-twin of an affected twin (not recorded which).

This sequence joins TRBV20-1 and TRBJ1-1. Germline CDR1 reads DFQATT; CDR2 reads SNEGSKA (reference sequence). The CDR3 loop spans 13 amino acids. The CDR3: CSARDLTETEAFF.

The chain has TRBV12-3 or TRBV12-4 and TRBJ1-5. This CDR3 is built from 14 residues. CDR3 region: CASSSGPIDQPQHF.

The chain combines TRBV19 with TRBJ2-3; with no DNA, the TCRdb D assignment of TRBD1 cannot be verified. This CDR3 spans 15 amino acids. Germline CDR1 and CDR2: LNHDA and SQIVND (reference sequence). CDR3 residues: CASSIDGKSTDTQYF.

The V and J genes are TRBV3-1 and TRBJ1-6. This CDR3 has 14 amino acids. The germline V gene has CDR1 LGHDT and CDR2 YNNKEL (reference sequence). The CDR3 loop reads CASSHIMNSSPLHF.

The chain recombines TRBV5-1 with TRBJ1-1; TCRdb names TRBD1, which stays unverified in the absence of DNA. Germline V gives CDR1 SGHRS, CDR2 YFSETQ. There are 14 residues in the CDR3. The CDR3 reads CASSPRGQGEGAFF.

CDR3 region: CASSLTRPPLGSEAFF. The rearrangement links TRBV11-2 to TRBJ1-1; with no DNA, the TCRdb D assignment of TRBD1 cannot be verified. Germline-derived CDR1 and CDR2 are SGHAT and FQNNGV. This CDR3 is 16 amino acids long.

V gene TRBV7-2 combines with J gene TRBJ1-4; the TCRdb call, TRBD1, lacks DNA for checking. Looked up from germline, CDR1 is SGHTA and CDR2 is FQGNSA. The CDR3 totals 15 residues. This CDR3 is CASSPPGRSNEKLFF.

The chain recombines TRBV25-1 with TRBJ1-3; with no DNA, the TCRdb D assignment of TRBD1 cannot be verified. CDR1 and CDR2 (germline): MGHDK, SYGVNS. This CDR3 is 14 amino acids long. CDR3: CASSLRGHGNTIYF.

The rearrangement links TRBV7-9 to TRBJ2-5. CDR3 length equals 14 residues. Germline loops: CDR1 SEHNR, CDR2 FQNEAQ (reference sequence). Here the CDR3 reads CASSLDLVVVTQYF.

CDR3 protein: CSARSGTSGGRDTQYF. The chain couples TRBV20-1 to TRBJ2-3; TCRdb's D call of TRBD2 is untestable without DNA. The CDR3 runs to 16 residues. The germline V gene has CDR1 DFQATT and CDR2 SNEGSKA (reference sequence).

This chain joins TRBV18 and TRBJ1-2; lacking DNA, the TRBD1 call made by TCRdb goes unchecked. The CDR3 is 13 amino acids. Per the germline V gene, CDR1 is KGHSH and CDR2 is LQKENI. The CDR3 reads CASSPGQGIGYTF.

The chain is built from TRBV24-1 and TRBJ2-1; checking the TCRdb D call of TRBD1 is not possible without DNA. Per the germline V gene, CDR1 is KGHDR and CDR2 is SFDVKD. This CDR3 spans 12 amino acids. The CDR3 region is CATGTTYNEQFF.

CDR3 region: CASSSESEGLLDRDYEKLFF. The chain links TRBV12-3 or TRBV12-4 to TRBJ1-4; checking the TCRdb D call of TRBD1 is not possible without DNA. The CDR3 covers 20 residues.

The chain uses TRBV20-1 and TRBJ2-2; TCRdb's D call, TRBD1, is unchecked because there is no DNA. The CDR3 is 12 residues long. Germline-derived CDR1 and CDR2 are DFQATT and SNEGSKA (reference sequence). The chain's CDR3 is CSAGGRIGELFF.

The chain recombines TRBV19 with TRBJ1-5. CDR3 size: 16 residues. The V gene's germline CDR1 is LNHDA and CDR2 SQIVND (reference sequence). The CDR3 loop reads CASSIYGRGSNQPQHF.

J is TRBJ2-1 and V is TRBV2; the TCRdb call, TRBD1, lacks DNA for checking. From germline, CDR1 is SNHLY and CDR2 FYNNEI. This CDR3 is 15 amino acids long. The CDR3 sequence: CASSVRGPWGNEQFF.

V gene TRBV12-3 or TRBV12-4 combines with J gene TRBJ2-1; with no DNA, the TCRdb D assignment of TRBD1 cannot be verified. The CDR3 extends over 13 amino acids. CDR3 loop: CAITSGNYNEQFF.

This chain connects TRBV7-2 to TRBJ2-1; TCRdb outputs TRBD2, but without DNA this stays unchecked. The CDR3 has 15 amino acids. The germline V gene encodes CDR1 SGHTA and CDR2 FQGNSA. CDR3: CASSLLLAGYNEQFF.

This chain connects TRBV5-1 to TRBJ2-1. This CDR3 contains 14 residues. From germline, CDR1 is SGHRS and CDR2 YFSETQ. The CDR3 here is CASSLEHTYNEQFF.

V and J are TRBV7-9 and TRBJ2-6. CDR3 length: 14 residues. Per the germline V gene, CDR1 is SEHNR and CDR2 is FQNEAQ (reference sequence). This CDR3 is CASSSISGANVLTF.

The chain employs TRBV7-9 and TRBJ2-7; TCRdb calls TRBD1, which cannot be checked without DNA. Germline V lookup: CDR1 SEHNR, CDR2 FQNEAQ (reference sequence). This CDR3 is built from 14 residues. CDR3 residues: CASSLIGQNYEQYF.

This chain uses TRBV12-3 or TRBV12-4 with TRBJ1-4. CDR3 length: 13 residues. This chain's CDR3 is CASRGLGKEKLFF.

The V call is TRBV18, the J call TRBJ2-1. This CDR3 comprises 15 residues. CDR1 KGHSH and CDR2 LQKENI come from the germline V gene. This chain's CDR3 is CASSPQGAGYNEQFF. The variable domain in full, with the rest retrieved from reference TRBV18 and TRBJ2-1, is NAGVMQNPRHLVRRRGQEARLRCSPMKGHSHVYWYRQLPEEGLKFMVYLQKENIIDESGMPKERFSAEFPKEGPSILRIQQVVRGDSAAYFCASSPQGAGYNEQFFGPGTRLTVL.

This chain's CDR3 is CASSSRRRVRLGTEAFF. V usage is TRBV12-3 or TRBV12-4 and J usage is TRBJ1-1. This CDR3 is built from 17 residues.

The V and J genes are TRBV6-5 and TRBJ2-7. In germline, CDR1 is MNHEY, CDR2 SVGAGI. CDR3 length: 15 residues. The CDR3: CASSFDTLRPYEQYF.

The chain carries TRBV2 and TRBJ2-3; TCRdb reports TRBD2, a call that lacks DNA to check it against. The germline CDR1 and CDR2 sequences are SNHLY and FYNNEI. The length of the CDR3 is 14 residues. CDR3: CASTRRGGTDTQYF.

This chain links TRBV5-1 with TRBJ1-4. The germline V gene has CDR1 SGHRS and CDR2 YFSETQ. The CDR3 sequence is 13 residues long. CDR3 amino acids: CASRKNSNEKLFF.

This chain links TRBV20-1 with TRBJ2-1; TCRdb names TRBD2, which stays unverified in the absence of DNA. This CDR3 comprises 16 residues. CDR1 and CDR2 from the germline V gene are DFQATT and SNEGSKA (reference sequence). The CDR3 protein is CSARKTSGGQYNEQFF.

The chain joins TRBV5-1 to TRBJ2-2. Per the germline V gene, CDR1 is SGHRS and CDR2 is YFSETQ. The CDR3 is made up of 14 amino acids. Here the CDR3 reads CASSPTHITGELFF.